These 26 T cell receptor beta chains came from one sample sequenced in a study of tumor T cells in aggressive B-cell lymphoma. Repertoires were generated with immunoSEQ multiplex PCR, while TCRdb's copy carries only in-frame clones and drops some. The sample includes 9,500 to 13,000 clones, 75% to 90% seen only once; the top ten take 2% to 2.5%. Source material: tumor tissue. Receptors were obtained from an adult with diffuse large B cell lymphoma.

The V and J genes are TRBV14 and TRBJ2-5, with 10 bases matching TRBD2. Unmatched junction bases numbered 12, after V lost 3 bases and J lost 5 bases. Germline-derived CDR1 and CDR2 are SGHDN and FVKESK. CDR3 length: 17 amino acids. CDR3 sequence reads: CASSQMGLAGAGETQYF. The CDR3 DNA follows: TGTGCCAGCAGCCAGATGGGGCTAGCGGGAGCCGGTGAGACCCAGTACTTC.

The chain employs TRBV25-1 and TRBJ2-5; 9 positions agree with TRBD1. Trimming removed 1 base from V and 4 bases from J; junction bases left unmatched: 4. The CDR3 length is 15 residues. The germline V gene encodes CDR1 MGHDK and CDR2 SYGVNS. In DNA form, the CDR3 reads TGTGCCAGCAGTGAATTACAGGGGGCTCGAGAGACCCAGTACTTC. This encodes CASSELQGARETQYF.

This chain links TRBV19 with TRBJ2-3; 8 bases match TRBD1. The J segment lost 0 bases and the V segment lost 3 bases, leaving 5 bases of the junction unmatched. Germline V gene sequence: CDR1 LNHDA, CDR2 SQIVND (reference sequence). There are 16 residues in the CDR3. CDR3 region: CASSINRGVSTDTQYF. In DNA form, the CDR3 reads TGTGCCAGTAGTATCAACAGGGGGGTTAGCACAGATACGCAGTATTTT.

The chain carries TRBV29-1 and TRBJ2-6; D is possibly TRBD2 (5 bases). Germline CDR1 reads SQVTM; CDR2 reads ANQGSEA. V was pared by 1 base and J by 4 bases, with 11 bases between. The CDR3 sequence is 15 residues long. The CDR3 DNA is TGCAGCGTTGAAGGGTTAGGGAGCGGGGCCAACGTCCTGACTTTC. Encoded protein: CSVEGLGSGANVLTF. Complete variable domain (other parts from reference TRBV29-1 and TRBJ2-6): SAVISQKPSRDICQRGTSLTIQCQVDSQVTMMFWYRQQPGQSLTLIATANQGSEATYESGFVIDKFPISRPNLTFSTLTVSNMSPEDSSIYLCSVEGLGSGANVLTFGAGSRLTVL.

The chain is built from TRBV6-5 and TRBJ2-5, with a tentative D call TRBD2 (7 bases). The CDR3 consists of 14 residues. The germline CDR1 and CDR2 sequences are MNHEY and SVGAGI. V lost 6 bases, J lost 5 bases, and 16 bases lay in between. CDR3 region: CASRLGGASETQYF. DNA for the CDR3: TGTGCCAGCAGGCTGGGGGGGGCATCGGAGACCCAGTACTTC.

On this clone: At one end the junction does not follow the germline gene, possibly because of a read error. The chain links TRBV28 to TRBJ2-7; D remains ambiguous. Germline lookup yields CDR1 MDHEN and CDR2 SYDVKM. The CDR3 covers 13 residues. The CDR3 protein is CAISYTTSYEQYF. The DNA for the CDR3 is TGTGCCATCAGTTATACAACCTCCTACGAGCAGTACTTC.

This clone was seen a handful of times. The chain employs TRBV6-6 and TRBJ2-2; the match to TRBD1 covers 10 bases. Germline V gene data show CDR1 as MNHNY and CDR2 as SVGAGI (reference sequence). This CDR3 contains 14 residues. V gave up 8 bases and J gave up 7 bases; unmatched junction bases: 7. The chain's CDR3 is CASRGQGRVGELFF. For the CDR3, the DNA is TGTGCCAGCCGGGGACAGGGGAGGGTCGGGGAGCTGTTTTTT.

Here the CDR3 reads CASRRGFGDETQYF. CDR3 DNA: TGTGCCAGCAGACGGGGGTTCGGAGATGAGACCCAGTACTTC. V gene TRBV13 combines with J gene TRBJ2-5; D perhaps matches TRBD2 (6 bases). Germline CDR1 is PRHDT and CDR2 is FYEKMQ (reference sequence). With 6 bases removed from V and 5 bases from J, the gap between germline ends came to 16 bases. CDR3 length equals 14 residues.

This clone was picked up one time. The V and J genes are TRBV29-1 and TRBJ2-7; 8 positions match TRBD1. The CDR3 is 14 amino acids. CDR1 and CDR2 (germline): SQVTM, ANQGSEA. V trimming: 6 bases; J trimming: 3 bases; junction bases outside the gene matches: 10. As DNA, the CDR3 is TGCAGCGTCTACACGACAGGGGCCCTCTACGAGCAGTACTTC. It is translated as CSVYTTGALYEQYF.

The CDR3 loop reads CASRERGGGTDTQYF. CDR3 DNA sequence: TGTGCCAGCCGGGAGAGAGGCGGGGGCACAGATACGCAGTATTTT. The V call is TRBV28, the J call TRBJ2-3, with a weak D call TRBD2 (6 bases). The germline CDR1 and CDR2 sequences are MDHEN and SYDVKM. With 8 bases removed from V and 1 base from J, the gap between germline ends came to 16 bases. The CDR3 has 15 amino acids.

This rearrangement joins TRBV6-4 to TRBJ2-7; 7 bases are shared with TRBD2. The CDR3 is 13 amino acids. J lost 6 bases, V lost 4 bases, and 6 bases had no gene match. Germline CDR1 reads MRHNA; CDR2 reads SNTAGT. CDR3 DNA: TGTGCCAGCAGTGTCATGTCGGGGGGCGAGCAGTACTTC. It translates to CASSVMSGGEQYF.

The chain's CDR3 is CATSMRGRTEAFF. DNA for the CDR3: TGTGCCACCAGCATGAGAGGGAGAACTGAAGCTTTCTTT. This chain joins TRBV15 and TRBJ1-1; D is unclear. Germline CDR1 and CDR2: LNHNV and YYDKDF (reference sequence). The CDR3 spans 13 residues. V was pared by 4 bases and J by 5 bases, with 11 bases between.

The gene calls are TRBV7-9 and TRBJ1-4; 8 bases are shared with TRBD1. Per the germline V gene, CDR1 is SEHNR and CDR2 is FQNEAQ (reference sequence). This CDR3 is built from 17 residues. After removal of 5 bases from V and 1 base from J, the junction contained 9 bases not matched to a gene. For the CDR3, the DNA is TGTGCCAGCAGCCCAGGACAGGGAGGTGTAACTAATGAAAAACTGTTTTTT. Translating it yields CASSPGQGGVTNEKLFF.

In its sample, this clone was seen once. This sequence joins TRBV18 and TRBJ1-2, with 9 bases matching TRBD1. Germline lookup yields CDR1 KGHSH and CDR2 LQKENI. CDR3 length: 15 amino acids. The V segment lost 8 bases and the J segment 8 bases; nucleotides outside the gene matches: 15. The DNA of the CDR3 is TGTGCCAGCGAGGAACGGGGACAGGGAGTAGGCGGCTACACCTTC. Its translation is CASEERGQGVGGYTF.

The table lists this clone with a count of one. The J gene is TRBJ2-2, the V gene TRBV5-6; 7 nucleotides align to TRBD1. With 4 bases clipped from V and 3 bases from J, the junction kept 3 bases outside the gene matches. From germline, CDR1 is SGHDT and CDR2 YYEEEE. The length of the CDR3 is 14 residues. The CDR3 is CASSPGQYTGELFF. The CDR3 bases are TGTGCCAGCAGCCCGGGACAGTACACCGGGGAGCTGTTTTTT.

The genes are TRBV7-9 and TRBJ1-6; D remains unclear. Germline-derived CDR1 and CDR2 are SEHNR and FQNEAQ (reference sequence). V shed 2 bases and J shed 9 bases, with 14 bases lying between them. This CDR3 contains 15 residues. CDR3 loop: CASSLFGEGRSPLHF. The CDR3 DNA reads TGTGCCAGCAGCTTATTCGGAGAGGGCCGTTCACCCCTCCACTTT.

The chain recombines TRBV7-8 with TRBJ2-2; D gene unclear. V shed 6 bases and J shed 0 bases, with 11 bases lying between them. Per the germline V gene, CDR1 is SGHVS and CDR2 is FQNEAQ. The CDR3 is 15 residues long. The CDR3 nucleotides are TGTGCCAGCAGTCGCAGTCGGGCGAACACCGGGGAGCTGTTTTTT. Protein sequence: CASSRSRANTGELFF.

V gene TRBV5-1 combines with J gene TRBJ2-7; TRBD2 aligns across 10 bases. Germline-derived CDR1 and CDR2 are SGHRS and YFSETQ. The CDR3 covers 15 residues. J lost 0 bases, V lost 4 bases, and 4 bases had no gene match. The CDR3 nucleotides are TGCGCCAGCAGCCAAGGGACTAGCGCCTCCTACGAGCAGTACTTC. This sequence encodes CASSQGTSASYEQYF.

The gene calls are TRBV7-2 and TRBJ2-5; 7 bases are shared with TRBD1. The germline V gene encodes CDR1 SGHTA and CDR2 FQGNSA. The CDR3 covers 16 residues. After removal of 4 bases from V and 5 bases from J, the junction contained 13 bases not matched to a gene. In DNA form, the CDR3 reads TGTGCCAGCAGCTCCGGCGTAAGAGGGGGCCGGGAGACCCAGTACTTC. Translating gives CASSSGVRGGRETQYF.

The chain employs TRBV6-1 and TRBJ2-7; 7 nucleotides match TRBD1. The junction had 14 bases not matched to a gene; V was cut back by 6 bases and J by 12 bases. Germline V gives CDR1 MNHNS, CDR2 SASEGT. CDR3 length: 13 amino acids. The chain's CDR3 is CASSTGTAAIWYF. CDR3 DNA: TGTGCCAGCAGCACCGGGACAGCCGCGATCTGGTACTTC.

The rearrangement links TRBV1 to TRBJ1-5; the table's D gene call, TRBD1, was not cross checked with the DNA. TRBV1 is a recognized pseudogene. This CDR3 region has 17 residues. The CDR3 DNA follows: TGCACCAGCAGCCAAGAAGGCGGGACAGGAATTAATCAGCCCCAGCATTTT. It encodes CTSSQEGGTGINQPQHF.

This clone has a single count. V and J are TRBV11-2 and TRBJ2-3; TRBD1 agrees at 7 bases. The CDR3 length is 15 residues. Losses at the gene ends were 0 bases for V and 6 bases for J; bases not matched to a gene: 6. Germline CDR1 and CDR2: SGHAT and FQNNGV. In DNA form, the CDR3 reads TGTGCCAGCAGCTTAGAAACACCCAGGGGGGATACGCAGTATTTT. Protein: CASSLETPRGDTQYF.

V and J are TRBV6-5 and TRBJ1-1; 7 bases fit TRBD1. The germline gives CDR1 MNHEY, CDR2 SVGAGI. Trimming removed 4 bases from V and 4 bases from J; junction bases left unmatched: 6. The CDR3 is 14 amino acids. This CDR3 is CASSWGQRGTEAFF. The CDR3 nucleotides read TGTGCCAGCAGTTGGGGACAGAGGGGCACTGAAGCTTTCTTT.

This chain joins TRBV27 and TRBJ2-1; 10 nucleotides align to TRBD2. The CDR3 consists of 16 residues. After removal of 1 base from V and 6 bases from J, the junction contained 6 bases not matched to a gene. Germline CDR1 reads MNHEY; CDR2 reads SMNVEV (reference sequence). This CDR3 reads CASSLWSGRAVNEQFF. For the CDR3, the DNA is TGTGCCAGCAGTTTATGGAGCGGGAGGGCCGTCAATGAGCAGTTCTTC.

This sequence joins TRBV2 and TRBJ1-1, with a tentative D call TRBD1 (6 bases). The CDR3 sequence is 14 residues long. Trimming shortened V by 8 bases and J by 1 base, and 14 bases separated the two germline ends. Germline values: CDR1 SNHLY, CDR2 FYNNEI. This CDR3 is CASPPGHRNTEAFF. The DNA for the CDR3 is TGTGCCAGCCCCCCGGGACACAGGAACACTGAAGCTTTCTTT.

The chain carries TRBV2 and TRBJ2-7, with unresolved D. Germline lookup yields CDR1 SNHLY and CDR2 FYNNEI. The CDR3 sequence is 13 residues long. V shed 5 bases and J shed 6 bases, with 14 bases lying between them. The CDR3 sequence: CASSPSPRGEQYF. The CDR3 nucleotides are TGTGCCAGCAGTCCCTCCCCAAGAGGCGAGCAGTACTTC.